The sequence of this T cell receptor beta chain was determined in a study of cytomegalovirus exposure and HLA in healthy donors. Notes on the study in general: A later look showed TCR association rates differing by HLA locus, highest for DRB1 and lowest for HLA-C. Listed as cytomegalovirus-associated were 164 TCR beta chains.

About this clone itself: Its specificity is unknown.

In the PCR, 60 Vbeta and 13 Jbeta primers were used. Sequencing was performed with immunoSEQ multiplex PCR; in TCRdb, only in-frame clones are kept and a portion is missing. The sample shows fewer than 200,000 clones, 80% of them seen only once. The CDR3 extends over 17 amino acids. The V gene's germline CDR1 is SGHRS and CDR2 YFSETQ. With 0 bases clipped from V and 4 bases from J, the junction kept 7 bases outside the gene matches. This sequence was found in a woman aged 45-59 years in good health and CMV-seropositive. The chain has TRBV5-1 and TRBJ2-2, with 9 positions matching TRBD2. The sample consisted of PBMCs. The CDR3 region is CASSLAGGRAGTGELFF. The CDR3 DNA is TGCGCCAGCAGCTTGGCAGGCGGGAGGGCCGGCACCGGGGAGCTGTTTTTT.